The rows below give T cell receptor beta chains drawn from one sample of a study of beta chain features in type 1 diabetes. This table comes from immunoSEQ multiplex PCR, and its TCRdb copy is limited to in-frame clones, with some not included. In the table there are roughly 700,000 clones, 10% to 15% of which are singletons. The sequenced material came from naive CD4+ T cells from blood. These receptors were obtained from a man aged 18 to 35 with type 1 diabetes. CDR3s include the opening cysteine and the closing phenylalanine or tryptophan. Fields, in order: clone size, D gene, J gene, V gene, CDR3 protein, CDR3 DNA. A D gene is named only where the DNA matches it firmly. Size is omitted from some rows. Given values are once, few, many or a class for expanded clones.

abundance: few
d_gene: -
j_gene: TRBJ1-4
v_gene: TRBV9
CDR3aa: CASSAGTQASEKLFF
CDR3nt: TGTGCCAGCAGCGCGGGGACTCAGGCATCCGAAAAACTGTTTTTT

abundance: few
d_gene: -
j_gene: TRBJ2-4
v_gene: TRBV28
CDR3aa: CASSLGMAKNIQYF
CDR3nt: TGTGCCAGCAGTTTGGGGATGGCCAAAAACATTCAGTACTTC

abundance: -
d_gene: -
j_gene: TRBJ1-2
v_gene: TRBV2
CDR3aa: CASRGAANYNYGYTF
CDR3nt: TGTGCCAGCAGAGGTGCGGCCAACTACAACTATGGCTACACCTTC

abundance: few
d_gene: -
j_gene: TRBJ1-1
v_gene: TRBV7-2
CDR3aa: CASSLMEKNTEAFF
CDR3nt: TGTGCCAGCAGCTTAATGGAAAAGAACACTGAAGCTTTCTTT

abundance: -
d_gene: -
j_gene: TRBJ2-1
v_gene: TRBV28
CDR3aa: CASRTSGVEQFF
CDR3nt: TGTGCCAGCAGAACCTCAGGGGTGGAGCAGTTCTTC

abundance: -
d_gene: TRBD1
j_gene: TRBJ1-5
v_gene: TRBV28
CDR3aa: CASSFPGQGRQPQHF
CDR3nt: TGTGCCAGCAGTTTCCCCGGACAGGGACGGCAGCCCCAGCATTTT

abundance: -
d_gene: -
j_gene: TRBJ1-6
v_gene: TRBV25-1
CDR3aa: CASSDISYNSPLHF
CDR3nt: TGTGCCAGCAGTGACATCTCCTATAATTCACCCCTCCACTTT

abundance: few
d_gene: TRBD1
j_gene: TRBJ1-5
v_gene: TRBV30
CDR3aa: CAWSVWGQGRDQPQHF
CDR3nt: TGTGCCTGGAGTGTGTGGGGACAGGGTCGCGATCAGCCCCAGCATTTT

abundance: -
d_gene: -
j_gene: TRBJ1-5
v_gene: TRBV30
CDR3aa: CAWSPGLERNQPQHF
CDR3nt: TGTGCCTGGAGTCCAGGACTCGAAAGGAATCAGCCCCAGCATTTT

abundance: few
d_gene: TRBD2
j_gene: TRBJ2-5
v_gene: TRBV10-3
CDR3aa: CAIRDSGGQETQYF
CDR3nt: TGTGCCATCAGGGATAGCGGGGGACAAGAGACCCAGTACTTC

abundance: few
d_gene: -
j_gene: TRBJ2-1
v_gene: TRBV2
CDR3aa: CASNRGGTYNEQFF
CDR3nt: TGTGCCAGCAATAGGGGGGGTACCTACAATGAGCAGTTCTTC

abundance: -
d_gene: -
j_gene: TRBJ2-7
v_gene: TRBV7-9
CDR3aa: CASSPLPGHHEQYF
CDR3nt: TGTGCCAGCAGCCCGCTTCCGGGACACCACGAGCAGTACTTC

abundance: -
d_gene: TRBD1
j_gene: TRBJ2-3
v_gene: TRBV5-1
CDR3aa: CASSLAGQSTDTQYF
CDR3nt: TGCGCCAGCAGCTTGGCGGGACAGAGCACAGATACGCAGTATTTT

abundance: few
d_gene: -
j_gene: TRBJ2-1
v_gene: TRBV7-2
CDR3aa: CASSLVGEPYNEQFF
CDR3nt: TGTGCCAGCAGCTTAGTGGGGGAACCGTACAATGAGCAGTTCTTC

abundance: few
d_gene: -
j_gene: TRBJ2-2
v_gene: TRBV29-1
CDR3aa: CSVQASNTGELFF
CDR3nt: TGCAGCGTTCAGGCTTCGAACACCGGGGAGCTGTTTTTT

abundance: few
d_gene: -
j_gene: TRBJ2-2
v_gene: TRBV2
CDR3aa: CASSEDSRAGELFF
CDR3nt: TGTGCCAGCAGTGAAGACTCTAGGGCCGGGGAGCTGTTTTTT

abundance: few
d_gene: TRBD1
j_gene: TRBJ1-2
v_gene: TRBV6-6
CDR3aa: CASSYDRGHGYTF
CDR3nt: TGTGCCAGCAGTTACGACAGGGGGCATGGCTACACCTTC

abundance: few
d_gene: -
j_gene: TRBJ1-3
v_gene: TRBV5-8
CDR3aa: CASSLEGNTIYF
CDR3nt: TGTGCCAGCAGCTTGGAAGGAAACACCATATATTTT

abundance: -
d_gene: -
j_gene: TRBJ2-7
v_gene: TRBV7-2
CDR3aa: CASSTKTGQPYEQYF
CDR3nt: TGTGCCAGCAGCACCAAAACGGGACAACCCTACGAGCAGTACTTC

abundance: -
d_gene: -
j_gene: TRBJ2-7
v_gene: TRBV6-5
CDR3aa: CASSYHEQYF
CDR3nt: TGTGCCAGCAGTTACCACGAGCAGTACTTC

abundance: few
d_gene: -
j_gene: TRBJ2-7
v_gene: TRBV10-3
CDR3aa: CAISGPQGKYEQYF
CDR3nt: TGTGCCATCAGTGGACCCCAGGGGAAGTACGAGCAGTACTTC

abundance: -
d_gene: -
j_gene: TRBJ1-2
v_gene: TRBV6-5
CDR3aa: CASSYSTNYGYTF
CDR3nt: TGTGCCAGCAGTTACTCGACTAACTATGGCTACACCTTC

abundance: -
d_gene: TRBD1
j_gene: TRBJ2-7
v_gene: TRBV4-1
CDR3aa: CASSLRPGGEVTRYEQYF
CDR3nt: TGCGCCAGCAGCCTGAGGCCAGGGGGCGAGGTAACAAGATACGAGCAGTACTTC

abundance: -
d_gene: -
j_gene: TRBJ1-2
v_gene: TRBV4-1
CDR3aa: CASSQETFYGYTF
CDR3nt: TGCGCCAGCAGCCAAGAAACGTTCTATGGCTACACCTTC

abundance: few
d_gene: -
j_gene: TRBJ2-5
v_gene: TRBV7-6
CDR3aa: CASSLPSGRTQYF
CDR3nt: TGTGCCAGCAGCCTCCCAAGCGGTCGGACCCAGTACTTC

abundance: -
d_gene: TRBD2
j_gene: TRBJ2-3
v_gene: TRBV2
CDR3aa: CASMRENTDTQYF
CDR3nt: TGTGCCAGCATGCGGGAGAACACAGATACGCAGTATTTT

abundance: -
d_gene: TRBD1
j_gene: TRBJ2-2
v_gene: TRBV7-8
CDR3aa: CASSLQGDGELFF
CDR3nt: TGTGCCAGCAGTTTACAGGGGGACGGGGAGCTGTTTTTT

abundance: -
d_gene: -
j_gene: TRBJ1-2
v_gene: TRBV15
CDR3aa: CATSREGGGYTF
CDR3nt: TGTGCCACCAGCAGAGAGGGTGGGGGCTACACCTTC

abundance: -
d_gene: TRBD2
j_gene: TRBJ2-1
v_gene: TRBV28
CDR3aa: CASSPLTSGDRNEQFF
CDR3nt: TGTGCCAGCAGTCCTCTAACTAGCGGGGATAGGAATGAGCAGTTCTTC

abundance: -
d_gene: -
j_gene: TRBJ1-2
v_gene: TRBV5-1
CDR3aa: CASSLRIPNYGYTF
CDR3nt: TGCGCCAGCAGCTTGCGGATACCCAACTATGGCTACACCTTC

abundance: -
d_gene: -
j_gene: TRBJ2-2
v_gene: TRBV4-1
CDR3aa: CASWGEGRTGELFF
CDR3nt: TGCGCCAGCTGGGGCGAGGGGCGAACCGGGGAGCTGTTTTTT

abundance: -
d_gene: -
j_gene: TRBJ1-3
v_gene: TRBV30
CDR3aa: CAWYEQELSGNTIYF
CDR3nt: TGTGCCTGGTACGAACAGGAGCTCTCTGGAAACACCATATATTTT

abundance: -
d_gene: -
j_gene: TRBJ1-2
v_gene: TRBV6-5
CDR3aa: CASTPGHHYGYTF
CDR3nt: TGTGCCAGCACCCCGGGACACCACTATGGCTACACCTTC

abundance: -
d_gene: TRBD2
j_gene: TRBJ2-1
v_gene: TRBV7-9
CDR3aa: CASSLGAGGHNEQFF
CDR3nt: TGTGCCAGCAGCTTAGGGGCGGGGGGCCACAATGAGCAGTTCTTC

abundance: few
d_gene: TRBD1
j_gene: TRBJ1-1
v_gene: TRBV5-4
CDR3aa: CASSGRDSEAFF
CDR3nt: TGTGCCAGCAGCGGACGGGACAGTGAAGCTTTCTTT

abundance: few
d_gene: -
j_gene: TRBJ1-1
v_gene: TRBV2
CDR3aa: CASRTLNTEAFF
CDR3nt: TGTGCCAGCAGGACTCTGAACACTGAAGCTTTCTTT

abundance: few
d_gene: -
j_gene: TRBJ1-1
v_gene: TRBV5-6
CDR3aa: CASSFLENTEAFF
CDR3nt: TGTGCCAGCAGCTTTCTAGAGAACACTGAAGCTTTCTTT

abundance: few
d_gene: -
j_gene: TRBJ2-5
v_gene: TRBV6-5
CDR3aa: CASNPRGGETQYF
CDR3nt: TGTGCCAGCAACCCCAGGGGAGGAGAGACCCAGTACTTC

abundance: -
d_gene: -
j_gene: TRBJ2-2
v_gene: TRBV14
CDR3aa: CASSRTVTLNTGELFF
CDR3nt: TGTGCCAGCAGCCGCACAGTAACCCTAAACACCGGGGAGCTGTTTTTT

abundance: few
d_gene: -
j_gene: TRBJ1-1
v_gene: TRBV7-9
CDR3aa: CASSLGPWGTEAFF
CDR3nt: TGTGCCAGCAGCTTAGGACCCTGGGGCACTGAAGCTTTCTTT

abundance: -
d_gene: -
j_gene: TRBJ1-1
v_gene: TRBV2
CDR3aa: CASSEEGNTEAFF
CDR3nt: TGTGCCAGCAGTGAGGAGGGAAACACTGAAGCTTTCTTT

abundance: many
d_gene: -
j_gene: TRBJ1-1
v_gene: TRBV30
CDR3aa: CAWSGPTDEAFF
CDR3nt: TGTGCCTGGAGTGGGCCTACGGATGAAGCTTTCTTT

abundance: -
d_gene: -
j_gene: TRBJ2-7
v_gene: TRBV10-3
CDR3aa: CAISGVPAEKYEQYF
CDR3nt: TGTGCCATCAGTGGGGTGCCAGCGGAAAAGTACGAGCAGTACTTC

abundance: -
d_gene: -
j_gene: TRBJ2-7
v_gene: TRBV5-4
CDR3aa: CASHLGTRLEEQYF
CDR3nt: TGTGCCAGCCATCTCGGGACGCGTCTAGAAGAGCAGTACTTC

abundance: few
d_gene: -
j_gene: TRBJ2-7
v_gene: TRBV7-2
CDR3aa: CASSPNRLGRQYF
CDR3nt: TGTGCCAGCAGCCCCAATCGCCTTGGGCGGCAGTACTTC

abundance: -
d_gene: -
j_gene: TRBJ2-3
v_gene: TRBV27
CDR3aa: CASSQTDTQYF
CDR3nt: TGTGCCAGCAGTCAAACAGATACGCAGTATTTT

abundance: few
d_gene: -
j_gene: TRBJ2-7
v_gene: TRBV4-2
CDR3aa: CASSQVVSGEQYF
CDR3nt: TGTGCCAGCAGCCAAGTCGTCTCCGGGGAGCAGTACTTC

abundance: few
d_gene: TRBD1
j_gene: TRBJ2-7
v_gene: TRBV18
CDR3aa: CASSPPGQGIYEQYF
CDR3nt: TGTGCCAGCTCACCCCCGGGACAGGGGATCTACGAGCAGTACTTC

abundance: -
d_gene: TRBD2
j_gene: TRBJ2-5
v_gene: TRBV5-4
CDR3aa: CASSLGASGVFETQYF
CDR3nt: TGTGCCAGCAGCTTGGGTGCTAGCGGGGTGTTTGAGACCCAGTACTTC

abundance: few
d_gene: -
j_gene: TRBJ1-5
v_gene: TRBV10-3
CDR3aa: CAISEEEATIKPQHF
CDR3nt: TGTGCCATCAGTGAGGAGGAAGCCACCATCAAGCCCCAGCATTTT

abundance: few
d_gene: -
j_gene: TRBJ1-2
v_gene: TRBV5-1
CDR3aa: CASSLGLGGEGYGYTF
CDR3nt: TGCGCCAGCAGCTTGGGTCTGGGTGGAGAAGGCTATGGCTACACCTTC

abundance: -
d_gene: -
j_gene: TRBJ1-2
v_gene: TRBV27
CDR3aa: CASSPDGTAHYGYTF
CDR3nt: TGTGCCAGCAGCCCTGACGGGACGGCACACTATGGCTACACCTTC

abundance: -
d_gene: -
j_gene: TRBJ2-7
v_gene: TRBV5-1
CDR3aa: CASSSTGTRFYEQYF
CDR3nt: TGCGCCAGCAGCTCCACCGGGACAAGATTTTACGAGCAGTACTTC

abundance: -
d_gene: TRBD1
j_gene: TRBJ1-5
v_gene: TRBV7-9
CDR3aa: CASSGTGGSNQPQHF
CDR3nt: TGTGCCAGCAGTGGGACAGGGGGAAGCAATCAGCCCCAGCATTTT